The 19 T cell receptor beta chains below all came from one sample that was sequenced in a study of cytomegalovirus exposure and HLA in healthy donors. PCR involved 60 Vbeta and 13 Jbeta primers. Assay: immunoSEQ multiplex PCR; the TCRdb copy retains only in-frame clones and omits some. The data contain about 120,000 clones, over 75% of them singletons. The specimen sequenced was PBMCs. Source of these receptors: a man aged 25-45 years in good health and CMV-seronegative.

This chain links TRBV7-2 with TRBJ2-7, with D possibly being TRBD2 (5 bases). This CDR3 is built from 13 residues. The germline CDR1 and CDR2 sequences are SGHTA and FQGNSA. The V end lost 0 bases, the J end lost 2 bases, and 5 bases lay between the germline ends. The CDR3 region is CASSLASAYEQYF. Written as DNA, the CDR3 is TGTGCCAGCAGCTTAGCTAGCGCCTACGAGCAGTACTTC.

The chain is built from TRBV5-1 and TRBJ1-4; D not resolved. Looked up from germline, CDR1 is SGHRS and CDR2 is YFSETQ. V was trimmed by 4 bases and J by 8 bases, leaving 18 bases between them. The CDR3 covers 15 residues. CDR3 coding DNA: TGCGCCAGCAGCGACGTCGAAGGAGGGAACGAAAAACTGTTTTTT. Translation: CASSDVEGGNEKLFF.

The chain links TRBV4-3 to TRBJ1-5; 9 bases match TRBD1. Trimming took 1 base from V and 4 from J; bases not matched to a gene: 2. The germline V gene has CDR1 LGHNA and CDR2 YSLEER. The CDR3 is 15 residues long. For the CDR3, the DNA is TGCGCCAGCAGCCAAGGGACAGGGGAAAATCAGCCCCAGCATTTT. It is translated as CASSQGTGENQPQHF.

This rearrangement joins TRBV7-9 to TRBJ2-2; 8 bases line up with TRBD1. Germline loops: CDR1 SEHNR, CDR2 FQNEAQ (reference sequence). Trimming removed 1 base from V and 6 bases from J; junction bases left unmatched: 4. The CDR3 spans 15 residues. CDR3 region: CASSLVSRGPGELFF. The DNA of the CDR3 is TGTGCCAGCAGCTTAGTATCCAGGGGGCCCGGGGAGCTGTTTTTT.

This clone was observed a handful of times. The chain links TRBV7-9 to TRBJ1-3, with D unclear. V shed 4 bases and J shed 2 bases, with 3 bases lying between them. The length of the CDR3 is 12 residues. Germline V gene sequence: CDR1 SEHNR, CDR2 FQNEAQ (reference sequence). In DNA, the CDR3 is TGTGCCAGCAGCTCTACTGGAAACACCATATATTTT. It yields the protein CASSSTGNTIYF.

The chain joins TRBV5-1 to TRBJ2-5, with D perhaps TRBD1 (5 bases). CDR1 and CDR2 from the germline V gene are SGHRS and YFSETQ. The CDR3 covers 15 residues. Deletions cut 4 bases from V and 1 base from J, with 14 bases between. The CDR3, as DNA: TGCGCCAGCAGCCCGAGACAGACAGCCCAAGAGACCCAGTACTTC. Translating gives CASSPRQTAQETQYF.

The chain carries TRBV2 and TRBJ2-7, with no clear D. This CDR3 is built from 14 residues. Germline V gene lookup returns CDR1 SNHLY and CDR2 FYNNEI. V was trimmed by 6 bases and J by 1 base, leaving 13 bases between them. This chain's CDR3 is CASRKEGVSYEQYF. The CDR3, as DNA: TGTGCCAGCAGGAAAGAAGGAGTTTCCTACGAGCAGTACTTC.

CDR3: CASSPLDRGSPLHF. For the CDR3, the DNA is TGTGCCAGCAGCCCTTTGGACCGGGGTTCACCCCTCCACTTT. This rearrangement joins TRBV7-6 to TRBJ1-6; no definite D call. CDR3 length: 14 amino acids. The germline gives CDR1 SGHVS, CDR2 FNYEAQ. With 5 bases removed from V and 9 bases from J, the gap between germline ends came to 14 bases.

V gene TRBV27 combines with J gene TRBJ2-5; 7 positions agree with TRBD2. Germline CDR1 reads MNHEY; CDR2 reads SMNVEV (reference sequence). After removal of 4 bases from V and 1 base from J, the junction contained 3 bases not matched to a gene. This CDR3 has 14 residues. DNA of the CDR3: TGTGCCAGCAGTTCCCGGGGGGTCCAAGAGACCCAGTACTTC. This codes for CASSSRGVQETQYF.

J is TRBJ1-6 and V is TRBV9; 9 bases fit TRBD1. CDR3 length equals 15 residues. The germline CDR1 and CDR2 sequences are SGDLS and YYNGEE. V trimming: 3 bases; J trimming: 8 bases; junction bases outside the gene matches: 6. The CDR3 sequence: CASSGSGTGYSPLHF. The CDR3 bases are TGTGCCAGCAGCGGCTCCGGGACAGGGTATTCACCCCTCCACTTT.

The chain links TRBV9 to TRBJ2-7; D gene uncertain. This CDR3 has 14 residues. V was trimmed by 3 bases and J by 0 bases, leaving 10 bases between them. Germline V gives CDR1 SGDLS, CDR2 YYNGEE. The CDR3 nucleotides read TGTGCCAGCAGCGCACGCCTCAGCTCCTACGAGCAGTACTTC. Translation gives CASSARLSSYEQYF.

This chain connects TRBV20-1 to TRBJ1-5, with no clear D. V gave up 5 bases and J gave up 6 bases, with 8 bases separating them. Germline loops: CDR1 DFQATT, CDR2 SNEGSKA (reference sequence). The CDR3 extends over 11 amino acids. CDR3 loop: CSAGSGQPQHF. The CDR3 nucleotides are TGCAGTGCTGGCAGTGGTCAGCCCCAGCATTTT.

This clone occurred once. The V call is TRBV6-1, the J call TRBJ2-5; TRBD2 agrees at 11 bases. CDR3 length equals 18 residues. The V gene's germline CDR1 is MNHNS and CDR2 SASEGT. Trimming removed 2 bases from V and 5 bases from J; junction bases left unmatched: 13. The CDR3 nucleotides read TGTGCCAGCAGTGAACCAACTAGCGGGGGCCTGGGGCAGGAGACCCAGTACTTC. Protein: CASSEPTSGGLGQETQYF.

This chain joins TRBV10-1 and TRBJ2-3, with D perhaps matching TRBD2 (6 bases). V gave up 6 bases and J gave up 5 bases, with 15 bases separating them. Germline CDR1 is WNHNN and CDR2 is SYGVQD (reference sequence). The length of the CDR3 is 14 residues. CDR3 nucleotide sequence: TGCGCCAGCAGCGCCCTGGGAGGAAAAGATACGCAGTATTTT. Translating gives CASSALGGKDTQYF.

In nucleotides, the CDR3 is TGTGCCAGCAGCCCGACAGGGAGGCATCAGCCCCAGCATTTT. Its translation is CASSPTGRHQPQHF. The chain couples TRBV28 to TRBJ1-5; 7 positions match TRBD1. V shed 6 bases and J 5 bases; nucleotides not matched to a gene: 7. This CDR3 spans 14 amino acids. Germline V gives CDR1 MDHEN, CDR2 SYDVKM.

V is TRBV28 and J is TRBJ1-2; 9 nucleotides agree with TRBD1. Germline V lookup: CDR1 MDHEN, CDR2 SYDVKM. The CDR3 loop spans 14 amino acids. V shed 4 bases and J 4 bases; nucleotides not matched to a gene: 4. The CDR3 loop is CASSSQGARYGYTF. DNA of the CDR3: TGTGCCAGCAGTTCACAGGGGGCTCGCTATGGCTACACCTTC.

This chain's CDR3 is CATQRGIGTEAFF. CDR3 coding DNA: TGTGCCACTCAGCGGGGGATTGGCACTGAAGCTTTCTTT. V gene TRBV6-1 combines with J gene TRBJ1-1; weak D call: TRBD1 (5 bases). The CDR3 loop spans 13 amino acids. Germline-derived CDR1 and CDR2 are MNHNS and SASEGT. The ends were cut back, 10 bases at V and 4 bases at J, with 16 bases in the middle.

The chain has TRBV10-2 and TRBJ2-5; 7 positions agree with TRBD1. The J call may be incorrect, as the DNA end agrees better with TRBJ2-7. The CDR3 has 13 residues. CDR1 and CDR2 (germline): WSHSY, SAAADI. The CDR3: CAIEDRDSYEQYF. The CDR3, as DNA: TGCGCCATCGAAGACAGGGACTCCTACGAGCAGTACTTC.

The chain has TRBV28 and TRBJ2-2; possible D gene TRBD2, 5 bases. V was trimmed by 2 bases and J by 4 bases, leaving 14 bases between them. CDR1 and CDR2 (germline): MDHEN, SYDVKM. The CDR3 has 16 amino acids. As DNA, the CDR3 is TGTGCCAGCAGTTTAAGTTTCGGGGTGGGCACCGGGGAGCTGTTTTTT. Its protein is CASSLSFGVGTGELFF.